This TCR beta chain came from a study of control samples from healthy donors and cancer patients (dated by TCRdb to the early 2020s). Library preparation used the immunoSEQ multiplex PCR assay. TCRdb holds this immuneACCESS table with in-frame rearrangements only. Some clones are missing; in checked studies, unresolved V genes explain under half, and the rest has no known cause. The sample data list 150,000 to 200,000 clones, and over 85% of these were observed just once. 8.5% of the sample lies in the top ten. For this clone: Its target antigen remains unknown. One base away there is no much larger clone; base qualities are not given.

The sample consisted of blood. This receptor was taken from a woman aged 40 to 50 in good health.

The DNA reads TGTGCCTGGAGCCCCGGACAGCGCAACTATGGCTACACCTTC. This translates into CAWSPGQRNYGYTF. Here the chain combines TRBV30 and TRBJ1-2; a weak D assignment points to TRBD1 (6 bases agree). Deletion took 3 bases off V and 2 bases off J, with a span of 13 bases between the germline ends. CDR1 and CDR2 (GTSNPN, SVGIG) derive from the germline V gene (reference sequence). Including cysteine and phenylalanine, the CDR3 has 14 amino acids. Only the CDR3 portion is preserved as DNA: 42 bases, with reading frame beginning at the first base.